Sequencing of this TCR beta chain was carried out in a study of CD8 T cells in Susac syndrome. cDNA came from about 0.5 to 1 ug RNA primed by random hexamers. TCRdb itself ran the immunoSEQ multiplex PCR reads through MiXCR, one entry per CDR3 protein. The table records tens of thousands of distinct CDR3 sequences, 95% to 97% of them present only once. Deletions cut 5 bases from V and 0 bases from J, with 17 bases between. Germline CDR1 reads GTSNPN; CDR2 reads SVGIG (reference sequence). This CDR3 has 16 residues. Sequencing input: CD8+ T cells from PBMCs. This clonotype was obtained from a human donor with Susac syndrome. This chain uses TRBV30 with TRBJ1-3; possibly TRBD1 for D (5 bases). In nucleotides, the CDR3 is TGTGCCTGGTCGTTTCCAGGGATCCACTCTGGAAACACCATATATTTT. Translated: CAWSFPGIHSGNTIYF.